This T cell receptor (beta chain) derives from a study of T cells in Graves' hyperthyroidism and ophthalmopathy. Notes on this clonotype: Its specificity is unknown.

This CDR3 contains 17 residues. CDR1 and CDR2 (germline): DFQATT, SNEGSKA (reference sequence). Deletions cut 0 bases from V and 7 bases from J, with 25 bases between. TCR beta CDR3 sequences were amplified from RNA transcripts. Using the HTBI primer set, a first-round RT-PCR was run on the TCR CDR3. TCRdb re-derived calls from the multiplex PCR reads in MiXCR, one entry per CDR3 protein. The sample holds around 600,000 distinct CDR3 sequences; approximately 15% are singletons and the top ten take about 6.6%. Study-wide points: The model foresaw ophthalmopathy a median roughly 6 months prior to onset. Blood samples included most of the expanded thyroid clonotypes exceeding 0.001.

This receptor was identified in a woman aged 18 to 35 with Graves' ophthalmopathy. The rearrangement joins TRBV20-1 to TRBJ2-7, with D possibly matching TRBD2 (5 bases). Sample: blood. CDR3 nucleotides: TGCAGTGCTAGAGATTATGGCGGCGTCATTATTACGGGGGAGCAGTACTTC. Translated: CSARDYGGVIITGEQYF.